The 20 T cell receptor beta chains reported below all come from one sample, sequenced in a study of T-cell memory formation after mild COVID-19. TCRdb re-derived calls from the 5' RACE reads in MiXCR, one entry per CDR3 protein. The repertoire holds 200,000 to 250,000 distinct CDR3 sequences, with over 9.5% as singletons. Specimen: PBMCs or a T cell subset sorted from them (not recorded which). Every receptor here comes from a man in his late teens or twenties who had mild COVID-19 (a few samples of this study predate the infection). Cell type and time point are not known.

Only a few counts were recorded for this clonotype. This rearrangement joins TRBV5-1 to TRBJ2-3; D is unclear. Trimming stripped 0 bases from V and 0 bases from J, with 8 bases between. Germline assignment: CDR1 SGHRS and CDR2 YFSETQ. The length of the CDR3 is 15 residues. Here the CDR3 reads CASSLADSSTDTQYF. CDR3 DNA sequence: TGCGCCAGCAGCTTGGCTGATAGTAGCACAGATACGCAGTATTTT.

This clonotype showed up many times. The chain combines TRBV20-1 with TRBJ2-1; 8 bases align to TRBD2. Germline CDR1 DFQATT, CDR2 SNEGSKA (reference sequence). The CDR3 is 14 residues long. V gave up 5 bases and J gave up 6 bases; unmatched junction bases: 9. CDR3 sequence reads: CSAPRSSGINEQFF. CDR3 DNA sequence: TGCAGTGCTCCGCGGAGTAGCGGGATCAATGAGCAGTTCTTC.

This chain joins TRBV4-3 and TRBJ2-1, with D uncertain. CDR3 length: 16 amino acids. V lost 3 bases and J 0 bases, leaving 12 bases between the germline ends. CDR1 LGHNA and CDR2 YSLEER come from the germline V gene. The DNA of the CDR3 is TGCGCCAGCAGCCACCTCACCGGGCTCTCCTACAATGAGCAGTTCTTC. This gives the protein CASSHLTGLSYNEQFF.

A few counts support this clonotype. The rearrangement links TRBV10-3 to TRBJ1-1; no clear D gene. Germline CDR1 and CDR2: ENHRY and SYGVKD. This CDR3 comprises 12 residues. Between the trimmed V and J ends, which lost 4 bases and 0 bases, there was a span of 3 bases. The CDR3 here is CAISALNTEAFF. In nucleotides, the CDR3 is TGTGCCATCAGTGCCCTGAACACTGAAGCTTTCTTT.

This clonotype was picked up a small number of times. This chain connects TRBV11-2 to TRBJ1-2; maybe TRBD1 (6 bases). The germline V gene has CDR1 SGHAT and CDR2 FQNNGV. The CDR3 loop spans 14 amino acids. The V and J ends lost 2 bases and 7 bases respectively, with 14 bases between them. For the CDR3, the DNA is TGTGCCAGCAGCTTACTACTAGGGGGGGTTGGCTACACCTTC. Translation: CASSLLLGGVGYTF. Complete variable domain (other parts from reference TRBV11-2 and TRBJ1-2): EAGVAQSPRYKIIEKRQSVAFWCNPISGHATLYWYQQILGQGPKLLIQFQNNGVVDDSQLPKDRFSAERLKGVDSTLKIQPAKLEDSAVYLCASSLLLGGVGYTFGSGTRLTVV.

This clonotype was counted a few times. The V and J genes are TRBV18 and TRBJ2-5; D might be TRBD1 or TRBD2, each matching 5 bases. V was cut by 6 bases and J by 3 bases, with 11 bases left in between. Germline-derived CDR1 and CDR2 are KGHSH and LQKENI. This CDR3 has 13 amino acids. The chain's CDR3 is CASSLGAKETQYF. CDR3 coding DNA: TGTGCCAGCTCCCTCGGGGCTAAAGAGACCCAGTACTTC.

This clonotype occurred a few times. V and J are TRBV5-1 and TRBJ2-2, with 8 bases matching TRBD2. The CDR3 covers 15 residues. V lost 0 bases to trimming and J lost 4 bases; unmatched junction nucleotides: 2. Per germline, CDR1 SGHRS and CDR2 YFSETQ. CDR3 sequence: CASSLGAGVTGELFF. The CDR3 coding sequence is TGCGCCAGCAGCTTGGGAGCGGGGGTCACCGGGGAGCTGTTTTTT.

This clonotype was observed many times. The rearrangement uses TRBV5-8 and TRBJ2-1; D may match TRBD1 or TRBD2 (6 bases each). Germline V gives CDR1 SGHTS, CDR2 YDEGEE. The CDR3 has 16 residues. The germline V and J ends were trimmed by 0 bases and 12 bases, with 22 bases remaining between them. The CDR3 DNA reads as TGTGCCAGCAGCTTGGAGGGGCCAGGGGATGTCGGGGGGCAGTTCTTC. As protein: CASSLEGPGDVGGQFF.

This clonotype has ten or more counts. V and J are TRBV5-1 and TRBJ2-5; 7 bases map to TRBD1. Trimming cost V 2 bases and J 1 base; bases outside gene matches: 5. The CDR3 sequence is 15 residues long. CDR1 is SGHRS, CDR2 YFSETQ, per germline. The CDR3 loop is CASSLSGTVQETQYF. Written as DNA, the CDR3 is TGCGCCAGCAGCTTATCCGGGACAGTCCAAGAGACCCAGTACTTC.

The chain has TRBV5-5 and TRBJ1-5; D might be TRBD1 (5 bases). CDR1 is SGHKS and CDR2 is YYEKEE in the germline V gene (reference sequence). Trimming removed 2 bases from V and 1 base from J, with 16 bases in between. The CDR3 has 17 amino acids. The CDR3 sequence is CASSLTLGGGSNQPQHF. For the CDR3, the DNA is TGTGCCAGCAGCTTAACGTTGGGGGGTGGGAGCAATCAGCCCCAGCATTTT.

The CDR3 region is CASSSPGTATYEQYF. The CDR3 bases are TGTGCCAGCAGTTCCCCAGGGACAGCTACCTACGAGCAGTACTTC. This chain links TRBV27 with TRBJ2-7, with TRBD1 matching over 7 bases. The germline CDR1 and CDR2 sequences are MNHEY and SMNVEV (reference sequence). The CDR3 has 15 residues. Losses at the gene ends were 4 bases for V and 2 bases for J; bases not matched to a gene: 8.

This sequence joins TRBV7-2 and TRBJ2-1; TRBD2 matches at 10 bases. V was pared by 2 bases and J by 8 bases, with 9 bases of the junction left unmatched. The V gene's germline CDR1 is SGHTA and CDR2 FQGNSA. The CDR3 has 16 amino acids. The CDR3 reads CASSLYTLAGVDEQFF. CDR3 nucleotide sequence: TGTGCCAGCAGCTTATACACCCTAGCGGGAGTCGATGAGCAGTTCTTC. Supplemented by reference TRBV7-2 and TRBJ2-1, the full variable domain reads GAGVSQSPSNKVTEKGKDVELRCDPISGHTALYWYRQSLGQGLEFLIYFQGNSAPDKSGLPSDRFSAERTGGSVSTLTIQRTQQEDSAVYLCASSLYTLAGVDEQFFGPGTRLTVL.

V usage is TRBV7-9 and J usage is TRBJ2-2; 12 bases are shared with TRBD1. The CDR3 sequence is 17 residues long. Unmatched junction bases numbered 8, after V lost 5 bases and J lost 4 bases. The V gene's germline CDR1 is SEHNR and CDR2 FQNEAQ (reference sequence). This CDR3 is CASSPYGTGGLTGELFF. CDR3 nucleotide sequence: TGTGCCAGCAGCCCTTACGGGACAGGGGGCCTCACCGGGGAGCTGTTTTTT.

The chain is built from TRBV7-9 and TRBJ2-3; no clear D. This CDR3 comprises 14 residues. Trimming left V 5 bases short and J 1 base short, with 10 bases between. Per germline, CDR1 SEHNR and CDR2 FQNEAQ (reference sequence). CDR3 DNA: TGTGCCAGCAGCCGGCGAGACGGCACAGATACGCAGTATTTT. It specifies CASSRRDGTDTQYF.

This clonotype was recorded a few times. The gene calls are TRBV5-1 and TRBJ1-1; D is unresolved. With 0 bases removed from V and 5 bases from J, the gap between germline ends came to 11 bases. The CDR3 loop spans 14 amino acids. Germline V gene data show CDR1 as SGHRS and CDR2 as YFSETQ. CDR3 DNA sequence: TGCGCCAGCAGCTTGGTGGACGCGAAAACTGAAGCTTTCTTT. Translated: CASSLVDAKTEAFF. The variable domain in full, completed from reference TRBV5-1 and TRBJ1-1, reads KAGVTQTPRYLIKTRGQQVTLSCSPISGHRSVSWYQQTPGQGLQFLFEYFSETQRNKGNFPGRFSGRQFSNSRSEMNVSTLELGDSALYLCASSLVDAKTEAFFGQGTRLTVV.

The gene calls are TRBV9 and TRBJ2-1; 10 bases are a match to TRBD2. Germline V gives CDR1 SGDLS, CDR2 YYNGEE. The CDR3 extends over 14 amino acids. The junction had 7 bases not matched to a gene; V was cut back by 0 bases and J by 13 bases. CDR3 bases: TGTGCCAGCAGCGTAGATCCCCTAGCGGGGGATCAGTTCTTC. It specifies CASSVDPLAGDQFF.

This clonotype has just a few counts. The gene calls are TRBV5-1 and TRBJ2-1; 14 bases line up with TRBD2. Unmatched junction bases numbered 3, after V lost 0 bases and J lost 7 bases. Germline-derived CDR1 and CDR2 are SGHRS and YFSETQ. CDR3 length: 16 amino acids. This CDR3 reads CASSLGLAGGQNEQFF. CDR3 DNA: TGCGCCAGCAGCTTGGGACTAGCGGGGGGGCAAAATGAGCAGTTCTTC.

The rearrangement uses TRBV6-1 and TRBJ1-5; maybe TRBD1 (5 bases). CDR3 size: 15 residues. Germline values: CDR1 MNHNS, CDR2 SASEGT. Trimming removed 10 bases at V and 6 bases at J, with 22 bases between. The CDR3 DNA reads as TGTGCCATCAACGCCGGGGCAACCGGAGCTCAGCCCCAGCATTTT. This sequence encodes CAINAGATGAQPQHF.

The chain couples TRBV12-3 or TRBV12-4 to TRBJ2-5; perhaps TRBD2 as D (6 bases). The V and J ends lost 3 bases and 1 base respectively, with 9 bases between them. This CDR3 is 14 amino acids long. The CDR3 protein is CASSFVGGQETQYF. In nucleotides, the CDR3 is TGTGCCAGCAGTTTTGTGGGGGGCCAAGAGACCCAGTACTTC.

This clonotype was picked up a small number of times. The chain employs TRBV6-1 and TRBJ1-2; D is perhaps TRBD1 (5 bases). With 7 bases removed from V and 2 bases from J, the gap between germline ends came to 23 bases. This CDR3 contains 17 residues. Germline CDR1 reads MNHNS; CDR2 reads SASEGT. The CDR3 nucleotides are TGTGCCAGCAACTCCCCCCGGTCGGGGGGGAACAACTATGGCTACACCTTC. Translated: CASNSPRSGGNNYGYTF.